This T cell receptor (beta chain) was profiled in a study of T cells in Graves' hyperthyroidism and ophthalmopathy. Study findings and constraints: Model predictions of ophthalmopathy came a median 6.5 months before onset. From stable hyperthyroidism, ophthalmopathy was set apart by a 13 V-J model.

Researchers took RNA transcripts and amplified the TCR beta CDR3 regions from them. HTBI primers drove first-round RT-PCR of the TCR CDR3. TCRdb recomputed calls from the multiplex PCR reads with MiXCR, one row per CDR3 protein. The data show approximately 620,000 distinct CDR3 sequences, roughly a sixth seen once. In the case of this clonotype: The antigen remains unidentified.

Fresh 10 ml peripheral blood yielded PBMCs. The sequence came from a woman in her thirties or forties with Graves' ophthalmopathy. The sample comprised blood.

CDR3 protein: CSAGISRGRAEAFF. CDR3 sequence (DNA): TGCAGTGCTGGGATATCCAGAGGGCGGGCTGAAGCTTTCTTT. This chain uses TRBV20-1 with TRBJ1-1; D is unresolved. This CDR3 is built from 14 residues. Germline values: CDR1 DFQATT, CDR2 SNEGSKA (reference sequence). V lost 5 bases and J 6 bases, leaving 19 bases between the germline ends.